Presented here are 7 T cell receptor beta chains from one specimen sequenced in a study of OX40 agonist ivuxolimab in advanced cancers. The table came from immunoSEQ multiplex PCR; TCRdb's copy has only in-frame clones and leaves some out. The sample comprises just under 85,000 clones, roughly 84% of which are singletons, and 6.5% to 8% rests with the top ten. Sequencing used CD4+ or CD8+ T cells sorted from blood, obtained in a trial of the OX40 agonist ivuxolimab. These receptors were obtained from an adult with an advanced solid tumor such as melanoma, head and neck, liver or kidney cancer.

This clone appeared once. This sample includes further DNA sequences coding for the same CDR3. This sequence joins TRBV7-6 and TRBJ2-5; D uncertain. Trimming pared 5 bases from V and 0 bases from J, leaving 4 bases between. CDR3 length: 12 residues. CDR1 and CDR2 (germline): SGHVS, FNYEAQ. The CDR3 protein is CASSPHQETQYF. CDR3 DNA: TGTGCCAGCAGCCCCCACCAAGAGACCCAGTACTTC. Full variable domain (outside the CDR3, taken from reference TRBV7-6 and TRBJ2-5): GAGVSQSPRYKVTKRGQDVALRCDPISGHVSLYWYRQALGQGPEFLTYFNYEAQQDKSGLPNDRFSAERPEGSISTLTIQRTEQRDSAMYRCASSPHQETQYFGPGTRLLVL.

DNA of the CDR3: TGTGCCAGCAGTGCCTCCGGGACAGGGCGGTCCTACGAGCAGTACTTC. This gives the protein CASSASGTGRSYEQYF. The V call is TRBV25-1, the J call TRBJ2-7, with 9 positions matching TRBD1. CDR3 length equals 16 residues. V dropped 4 bases and J dropped 1; count of bases not matched to a gene: 8. Germline CDR1 MGHDK, CDR2 SYGVNS.

CDR3 in DNA: TGTGCCAGCAGCTTAAGGGTCGGGGAGACCCAGTACTTC. Its protein is CASSLRVGETQYF. The V and J genes are TRBV7-3 and TRBJ2-5; D remains ambiguous. The CDR3 extends over 13 amino acids. Trimming stripped 1 base from V and 5 bases from J, with 8 bases between. Germline CDR1 reads SGHTA; CDR2 reads FQGTGA.

V and J are TRBV2 and TRBJ2-6; D remains unclear. CDR3 length equals 12 residues. CDR1 and CDR2 from the germline V gene are SNHLY and FYNNEI. V was trimmed by 2 bases and J by 12 bases, leaving 8 bases between them. The chain's CDR3 is CASSESHAVLTF. The CDR3 coding sequence is TGTGCCAGCAGTGAATCCCATGCCGTCCTGACTTTC.

The chain has TRBV7-2 and TRBJ1-2, with 7 nucleotides matching TRBD1. Germline CDR1 SGHTA, CDR2 FQGNSA. This CDR3 is 13 amino acids long. With 5 bases clipped from V and 3 bases from J, the junction kept 3 bases outside the gene matches. The CDR3 DNA follows: TGTGCCAGCAGCCGCGACAGGGACTATGGCTACACCTTC. Translation gives CASSRDRDYGYTF.

This clone was detected once. The J gene is TRBJ2-7, the V gene TRBV18; D possibly matches TRBD1 or TRBD2 (5 bases each). This CDR3 contains 11 residues. Germline-derived CDR1 and CDR2 are KGHSH and LQKENI. The V end was cut by 6 bases, the J end by 4 bases, with 7 bases between. The CDR3 reads CASSGEYEQYF. The CDR3 DNA reads as TGTGCCAGCTCGGGGGAATACGAGCAGTACTTC.

The chain joins TRBV5-1 to TRBJ2-2, with 7 bases matching TRBD1. Germline V gives CDR1 SGHRS, CDR2 YFSETQ. This CDR3 has 15 amino acids. J was trimmed by 4 bases and V by 2 bases; bases with no gene match: 5. CDR3 coding DNA: TGCGCCAGCAGCTTCCGGACAGGCGGCACCGGGGAGCTGTTTTTT. Its protein product is CASSFRTGGTGELFF.